This section outlines one T cell receptor beta chain sequence together with its context. This sample stems from a study of T-cell reconstitution after alpha-beta-depleted transplantation in children. A library of TCRbeta sequences, prepared with unique molecular identifiers, was generated. TCRdb re-called the PCR reads with MiXCR, one entry per CDR3 protein. This sample has a few hundred thousand distinct CDR3 sequences; over 9.5% occur once, and the top ten carry around 5%. The sequence was obtained from a human donor who donated a stem cell graft to a child with SCID. The sequencing here drew on PBMCs from the stem cell graft donor, taken from the stem cell graft.

The CDR3 DNA reads as TGTGCCAGCAGCTTAGGTACGGCAGGCGACGAGCAGTACTTC. This encodes CASSLGTAGDEQYF. The V call is TRBV7-9, the J call TRBJ2-7; D is unresolved. Trimming removed 1 base from V and 5 bases from J, with 12 bases in between. Per germline, CDR1 SEHNR and CDR2 FQNEAQ (reference sequence). CDR3 length equals 14 residues.